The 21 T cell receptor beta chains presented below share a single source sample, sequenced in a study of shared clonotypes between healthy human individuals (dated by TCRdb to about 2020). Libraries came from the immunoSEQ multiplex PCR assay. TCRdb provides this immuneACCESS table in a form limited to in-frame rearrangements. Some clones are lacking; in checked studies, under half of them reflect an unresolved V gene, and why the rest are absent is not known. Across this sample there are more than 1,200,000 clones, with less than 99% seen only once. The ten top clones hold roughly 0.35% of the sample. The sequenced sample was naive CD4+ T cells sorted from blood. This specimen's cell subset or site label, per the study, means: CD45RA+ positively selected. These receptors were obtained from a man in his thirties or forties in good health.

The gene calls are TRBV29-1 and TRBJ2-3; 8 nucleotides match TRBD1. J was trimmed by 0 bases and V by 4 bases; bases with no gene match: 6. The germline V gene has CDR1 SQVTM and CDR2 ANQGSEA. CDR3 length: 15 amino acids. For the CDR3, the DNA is TGCAGCGTTGTTTTCAGGGGGCCTAGCACAGATACGCAGTATTTT. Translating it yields CSVVFRGPSTDTQYF.

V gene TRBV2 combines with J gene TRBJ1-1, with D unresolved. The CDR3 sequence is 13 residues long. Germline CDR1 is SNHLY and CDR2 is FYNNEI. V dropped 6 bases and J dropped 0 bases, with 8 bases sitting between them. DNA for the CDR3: TGTGCCAGCAGGGCCACCATGAACACTGAAGCTTTCTTT. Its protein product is CASRATMNTEAFF.

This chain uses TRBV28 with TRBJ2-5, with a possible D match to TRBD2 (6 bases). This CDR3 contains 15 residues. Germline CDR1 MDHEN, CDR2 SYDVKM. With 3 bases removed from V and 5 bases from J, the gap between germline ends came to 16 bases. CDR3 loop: CASSLGERRGETQYF. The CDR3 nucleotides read TGTGCCAGCAGTTTGGGGGAGAGGAGGGGCGAGACCCAGTACTTC.

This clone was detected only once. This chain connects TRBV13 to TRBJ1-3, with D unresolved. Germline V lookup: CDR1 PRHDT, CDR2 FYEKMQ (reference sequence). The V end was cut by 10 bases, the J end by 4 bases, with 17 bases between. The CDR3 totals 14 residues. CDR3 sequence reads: CATPTDEVGNTIYF. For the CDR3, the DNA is TGTGCCACCCCGACTGACGAGGTCGGAAACACCATATATTTT.

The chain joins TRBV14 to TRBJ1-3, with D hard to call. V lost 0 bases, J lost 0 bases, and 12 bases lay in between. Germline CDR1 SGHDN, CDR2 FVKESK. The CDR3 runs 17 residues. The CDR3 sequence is CASSQDLRSGSGNTIYF. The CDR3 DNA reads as TGTGCCAGCAGCCAAGATTTGCGTTCGGGCTCTGGAAACACCATATATTTT.

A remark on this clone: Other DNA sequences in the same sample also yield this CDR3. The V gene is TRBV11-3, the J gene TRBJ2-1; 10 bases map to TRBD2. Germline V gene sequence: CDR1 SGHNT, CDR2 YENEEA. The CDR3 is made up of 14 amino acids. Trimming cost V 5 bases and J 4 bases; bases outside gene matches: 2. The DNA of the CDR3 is TGTGCCAGCAGCCCTAGCGGGGGATACAATGAGCAGTTCTTC. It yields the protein CASSPSGGYNEQFF.

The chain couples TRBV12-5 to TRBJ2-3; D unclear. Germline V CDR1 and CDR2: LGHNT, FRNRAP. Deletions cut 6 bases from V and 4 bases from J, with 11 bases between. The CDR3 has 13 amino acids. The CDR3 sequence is CASGPPGSDTQYF. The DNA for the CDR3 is TGTGCTAGTGGCCCACCCGGCTCAGATACGCAGTATTTT.

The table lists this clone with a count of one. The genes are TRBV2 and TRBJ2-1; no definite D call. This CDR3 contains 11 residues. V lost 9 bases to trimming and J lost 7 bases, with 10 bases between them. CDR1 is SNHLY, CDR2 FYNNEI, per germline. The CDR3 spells CASESTNEQFF. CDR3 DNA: TGTGCCAGTGAGAGCACGAATGAGCAGTTCTTC.

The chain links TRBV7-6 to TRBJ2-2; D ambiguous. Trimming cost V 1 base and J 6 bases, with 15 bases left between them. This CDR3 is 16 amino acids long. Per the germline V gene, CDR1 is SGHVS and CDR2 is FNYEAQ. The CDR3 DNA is TGTGCCAGCAGCTTAGGTTTGATTGGCACGGCCGGGGAGCTGTTTTTT. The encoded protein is CASSLGLIGTAGELFF.

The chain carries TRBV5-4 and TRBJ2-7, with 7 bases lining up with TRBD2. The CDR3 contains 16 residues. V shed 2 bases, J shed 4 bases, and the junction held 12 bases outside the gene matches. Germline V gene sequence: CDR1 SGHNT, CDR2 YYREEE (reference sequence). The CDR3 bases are TGTGCCAGCAGCTTAACCCCCTTGGCTAGCGGATACGAGCAGTACTTC. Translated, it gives CASSLTPLASGYEQYF.

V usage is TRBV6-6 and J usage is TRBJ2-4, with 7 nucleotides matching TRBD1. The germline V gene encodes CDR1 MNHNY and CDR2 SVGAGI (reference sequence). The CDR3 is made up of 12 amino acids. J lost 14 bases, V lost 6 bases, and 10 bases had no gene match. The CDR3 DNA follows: TGTGCCAGCAGCCTTAGACCGGGACAGAAGTACTTC. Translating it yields CASSLRPGQKYF.

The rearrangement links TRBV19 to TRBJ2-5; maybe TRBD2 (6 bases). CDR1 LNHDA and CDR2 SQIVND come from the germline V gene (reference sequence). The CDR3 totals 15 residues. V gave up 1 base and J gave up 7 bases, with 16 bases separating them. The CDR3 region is CASSIGGEGLRTQYF. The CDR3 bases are TGTGCCAGTAGTATAGGAGGAGAGGGACTGCGGACCCAGTACTTC.

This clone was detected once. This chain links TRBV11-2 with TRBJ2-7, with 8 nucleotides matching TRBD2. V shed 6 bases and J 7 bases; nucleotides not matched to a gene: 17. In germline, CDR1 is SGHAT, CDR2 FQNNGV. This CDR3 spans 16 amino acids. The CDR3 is CASRRTPSGLSGEQYF. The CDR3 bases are TGTGCCAGCAGACGAACCCCTAGCGGGCTCTCGGGAGAGCAGTACTTC.

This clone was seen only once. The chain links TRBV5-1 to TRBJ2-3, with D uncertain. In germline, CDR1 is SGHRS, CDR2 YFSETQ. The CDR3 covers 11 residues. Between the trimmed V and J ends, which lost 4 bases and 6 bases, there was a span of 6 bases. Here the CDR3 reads CASSTEDTQYF. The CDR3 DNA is TGCGCCAGCAGCACGGAGGATACGCAGTATTTT. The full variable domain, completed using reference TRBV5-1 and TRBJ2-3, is KAGVTQTPRYLIKTRGQQVTLSCSPISGHRSVSWYQQTPGQGLQFLFEYFSETQRNKGNFPGRFSGRQFSNSRSEMNVSTLELGDSALYLCASSTEDTQYFGPGTRLTVL.

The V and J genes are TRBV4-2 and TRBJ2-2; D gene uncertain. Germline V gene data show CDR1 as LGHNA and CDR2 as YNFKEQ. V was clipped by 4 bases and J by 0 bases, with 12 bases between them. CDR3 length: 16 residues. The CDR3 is CASSRKMDANTGELFF. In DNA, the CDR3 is TGTGCCAGCAGCCGCAAGATGGACGCGAACACCGGGGAGCTGTTTTTT.

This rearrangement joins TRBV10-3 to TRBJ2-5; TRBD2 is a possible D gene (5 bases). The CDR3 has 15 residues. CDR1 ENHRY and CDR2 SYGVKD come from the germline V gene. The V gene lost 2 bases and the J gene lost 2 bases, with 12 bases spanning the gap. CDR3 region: CAISETGLLQETQYF. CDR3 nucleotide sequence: TGTGCCATCAGTGAGACCGGACTCCTACAAGAGACCCAGTACTTC.

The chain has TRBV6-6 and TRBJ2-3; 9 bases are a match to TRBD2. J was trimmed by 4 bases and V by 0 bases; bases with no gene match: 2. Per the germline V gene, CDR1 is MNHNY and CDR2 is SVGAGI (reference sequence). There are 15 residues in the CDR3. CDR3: CASSYSSGRPDTQYF. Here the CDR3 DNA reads TGTGCCAGCAGTTACTCGAGCGGGAGGCCAGATACGCAGTATTTT.

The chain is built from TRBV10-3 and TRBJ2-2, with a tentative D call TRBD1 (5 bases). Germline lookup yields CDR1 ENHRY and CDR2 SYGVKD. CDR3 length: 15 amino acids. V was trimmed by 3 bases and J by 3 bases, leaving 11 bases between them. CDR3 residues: CAISDATVYTGELFF. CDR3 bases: TGTGCCATCAGTGACGCGACAGTTTACACCGGGGAGCTGTTTTTT.

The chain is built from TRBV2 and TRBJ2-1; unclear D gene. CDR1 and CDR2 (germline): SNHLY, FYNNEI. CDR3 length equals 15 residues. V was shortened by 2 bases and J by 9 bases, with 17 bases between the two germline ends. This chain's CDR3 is CASSETGLGSLEQFF. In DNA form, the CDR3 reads TGTGCCAGCAGTGAAACCGGCCTAGGGTCGCTTGAGCAGTTCTTC.

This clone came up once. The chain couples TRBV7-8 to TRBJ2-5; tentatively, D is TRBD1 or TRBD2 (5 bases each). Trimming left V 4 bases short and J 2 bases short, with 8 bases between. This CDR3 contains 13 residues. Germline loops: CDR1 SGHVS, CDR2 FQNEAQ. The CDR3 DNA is TGTGCCAGCAGCTCGGGACCACAAGAGACCCAGTACTTC. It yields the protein CASSSGPQETQYF. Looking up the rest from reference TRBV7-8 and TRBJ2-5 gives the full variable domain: GAGVSQSPRYKVAKRGQDVALRCDPISGHVSLFWYQQALGQGPEFLTYFQNEAQLDKSGLPSDRFFAERPEGSVSTLKIQRTQQEDSAVYLCASSSGPQETQYFGPGTRLLVL.

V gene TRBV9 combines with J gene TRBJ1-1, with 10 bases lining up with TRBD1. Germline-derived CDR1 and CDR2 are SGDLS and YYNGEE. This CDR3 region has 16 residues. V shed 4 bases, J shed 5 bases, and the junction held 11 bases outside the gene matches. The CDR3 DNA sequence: TGTGCCAGCAGCATCAAGGGACAGGGGACGTTTACTGAAGCTTTCTTT. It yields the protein CASSIKGQGTFTEAFF.